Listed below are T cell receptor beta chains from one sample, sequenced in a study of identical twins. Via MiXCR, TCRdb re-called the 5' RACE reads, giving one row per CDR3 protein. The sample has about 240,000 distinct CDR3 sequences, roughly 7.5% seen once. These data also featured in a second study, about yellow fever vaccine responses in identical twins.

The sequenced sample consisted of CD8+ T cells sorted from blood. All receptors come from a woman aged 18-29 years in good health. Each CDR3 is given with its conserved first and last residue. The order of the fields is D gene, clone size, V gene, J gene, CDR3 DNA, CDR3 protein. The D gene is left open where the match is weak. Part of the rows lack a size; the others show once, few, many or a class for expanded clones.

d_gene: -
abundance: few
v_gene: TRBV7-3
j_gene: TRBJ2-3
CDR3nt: TGTGCCAGCAGCTTAAGGGCTAGACCCACAGATACGCAGTATTTT
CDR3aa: CASSLRARPTDTQYF

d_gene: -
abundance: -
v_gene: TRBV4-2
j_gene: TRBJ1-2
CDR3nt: TGTGCCAGCAGCCAAGACCCGGGGGCAGGGTTTGGCTACACCTTC
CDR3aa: CASSQDPGAGFGYTF

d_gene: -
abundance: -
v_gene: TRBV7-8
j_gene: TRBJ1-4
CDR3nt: TGTGCCAGCAGCCTGGAGGGGGAGAGGAAACTGTTTTTT
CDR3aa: CASSLEGERKLFF

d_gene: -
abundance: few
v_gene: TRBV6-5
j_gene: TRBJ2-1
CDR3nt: TGTGCCAGCAGTTCGGCAGGCTACAATGAGCAGTTCTTC
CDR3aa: CASSSAGYNEQFF

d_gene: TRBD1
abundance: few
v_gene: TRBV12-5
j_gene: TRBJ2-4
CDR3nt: TGTGCTAGTGGTTTGGGGGGGACAGCACTAGCCAAAAACATTCAGTACTTC
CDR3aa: CASGLGGTALAKNIQYF

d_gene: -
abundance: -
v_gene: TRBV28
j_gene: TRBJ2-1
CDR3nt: TGTGCCAGCACCTCGCCTGTCTACAATGAGCAGTTCTTC
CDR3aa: CASTSPVYNEQFF

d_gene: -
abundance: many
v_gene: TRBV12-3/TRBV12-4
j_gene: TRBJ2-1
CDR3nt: TGTGCCAGCAGTCCGGTATTCAATGAGCAGTTCTTC
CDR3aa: CASSPVFNEQFF

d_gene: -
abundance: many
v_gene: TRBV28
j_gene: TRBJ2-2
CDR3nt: TGTGCCAGCAGTTTATTTTTTGGGTCTTCCGGGGAGCTGTTTTTT
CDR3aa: CASSLFFGSSGELFF

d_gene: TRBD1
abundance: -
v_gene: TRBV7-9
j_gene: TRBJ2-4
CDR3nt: TGTGCCAGCAGCCCAGGACAGGGGTGGGACATTCAGTACTTC
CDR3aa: CASSPGQGWDIQYF

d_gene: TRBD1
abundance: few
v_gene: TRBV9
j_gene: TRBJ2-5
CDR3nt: TGTGCCAGCAGCGTAGGGACAGGAAAGCGCGAGACCCAGTACTTC
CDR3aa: CASSVGTGKRETQYF

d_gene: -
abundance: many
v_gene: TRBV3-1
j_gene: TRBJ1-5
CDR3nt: TGTGCCAGCAGCCAGGGGCTTAGCAATCAGCCCCAGCATTTT
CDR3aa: CASSQGLSNQPQHF

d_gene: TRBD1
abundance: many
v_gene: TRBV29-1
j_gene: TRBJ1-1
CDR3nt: TGCAGCGTTGAAGATCGGGACAGGGGGAGTTCGAACACTGAAGCTTTCTTT
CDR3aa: CSVEDRDRGSSNTEAFF

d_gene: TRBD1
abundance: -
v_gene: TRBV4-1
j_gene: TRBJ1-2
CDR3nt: TGCGCCAGCAGCCCCGGACAGGTTGAGGGCAGGAATGGCTACACCTTC
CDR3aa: CASSPGQVEGRNGYTF

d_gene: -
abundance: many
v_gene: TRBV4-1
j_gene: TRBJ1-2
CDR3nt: TGCGCCAGCAGCCAAGATCGGAACGCCATCTATGGCTACACCTTC
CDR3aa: CASSQDRNAIYGYTF

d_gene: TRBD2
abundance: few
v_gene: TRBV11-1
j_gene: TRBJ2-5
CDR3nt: TGTGCCAGCAGCTTAGGACAGAGGACTAGCGGGGGAGTACAACAAGAGACCCAGTACTTC
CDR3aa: CASSLGQRTSGGVQQETQYF

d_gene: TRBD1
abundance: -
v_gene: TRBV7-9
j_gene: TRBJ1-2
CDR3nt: TGTGCCAGCAGCTTAGCCCACGTTGACAGGGATGGCTACACCTTC
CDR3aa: CASSLAHVDRDGYTF

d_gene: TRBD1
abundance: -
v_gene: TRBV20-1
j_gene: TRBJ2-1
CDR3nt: TGCAGTGCTGGGGGACAGGGTCTCTACAATGAGCAGTTCTTC
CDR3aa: CSAGGQGLYNEQFF

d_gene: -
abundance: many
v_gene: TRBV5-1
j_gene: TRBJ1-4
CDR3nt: TGCGCCAGCAGCTTGGTCCCGGGGGATGAAAAACTGTTTTTT
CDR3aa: CASSLVPGDEKLFF

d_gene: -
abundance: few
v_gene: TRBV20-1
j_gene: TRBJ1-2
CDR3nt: TGCAGTGCTAGAGATAGGGCCCTACCCTATGGCTACACCTTC
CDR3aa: CSARDRALPYGYTF

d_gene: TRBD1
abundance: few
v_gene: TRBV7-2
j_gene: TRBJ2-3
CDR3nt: TGTGCCAGCAGCTTAGCGACAGGGGCTAGCTTCACAGATACGCAGTATTTT
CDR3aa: CASSLATGASFTDTQYF

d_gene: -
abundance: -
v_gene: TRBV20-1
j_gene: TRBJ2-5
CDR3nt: TGCAGTGCTAGAGATCACCAGGGGCTCCAAGAGACCCAGTACTTC
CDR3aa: CSARDHQGLQETQYF

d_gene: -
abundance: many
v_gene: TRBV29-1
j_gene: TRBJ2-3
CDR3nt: TGCAGCGTTGATGGGGCGCAGTATTTT
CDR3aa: CSVDGAQYF

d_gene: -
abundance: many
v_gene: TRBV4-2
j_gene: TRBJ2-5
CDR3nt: TGTGCCAGCAGCCTGCATGTCCTGGGACCACTCCAAGAGACCCAGTACTTC
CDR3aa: CASSLHVLGPLQETQYF

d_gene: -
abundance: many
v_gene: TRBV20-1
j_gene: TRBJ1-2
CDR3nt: TGCAGTGCCCGTCCATCCCGGACGGGAAGAAACTATGGCTACACCTTC
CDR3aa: CSARPSRTGRNYGYTF

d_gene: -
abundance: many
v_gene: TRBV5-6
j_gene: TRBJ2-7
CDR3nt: TGTGCCAGCAGCCCACCAGGTTCCTCCTACGAGCAGTACTTC
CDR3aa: CASSPPGSSYEQYF

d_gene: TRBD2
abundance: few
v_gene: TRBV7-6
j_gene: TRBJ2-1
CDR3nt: TGTGCCAGCAGCTCCTCGGGGGTGCGGGGGACCAATGAGCAGTTCTTC
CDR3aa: CASSSSGVRGTNEQFF

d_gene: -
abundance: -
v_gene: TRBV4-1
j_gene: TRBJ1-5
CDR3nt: TGCGCCAGCAGCTTGGACTCCGTAAATCAGCCCCAGCATTTT
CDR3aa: CASSLDSVNQPQHF

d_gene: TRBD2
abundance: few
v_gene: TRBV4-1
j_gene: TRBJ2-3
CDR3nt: TGCGCCAGCAGCCCGCCGAGCAGCGGGGCTACTGATACGCAGTATTTT
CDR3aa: CASSPPSSGATDTQYF

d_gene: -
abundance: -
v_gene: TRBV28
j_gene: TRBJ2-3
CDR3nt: TGTGCCAGCAGTCAGGGACAGTCTAGCGGCCCCTGGCAGTATTTT
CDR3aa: CASSQGQSSGPWQYF

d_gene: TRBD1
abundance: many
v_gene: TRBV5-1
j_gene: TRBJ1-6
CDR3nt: TGCGCCAGCGCGGGACAGGGGTATAATTCACCCCTCCACTTT
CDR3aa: CASAGQGYNSPLHF

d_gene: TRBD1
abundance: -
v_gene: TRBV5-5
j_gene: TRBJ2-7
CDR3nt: TGTGCCAGCAGCTTTTCACAGGGGGCTTACGAGCAGTACTTC
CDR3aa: CASSFSQGAYEQYF

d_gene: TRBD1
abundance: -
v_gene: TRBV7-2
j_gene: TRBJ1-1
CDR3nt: TGTGCCAGCAGCTTCCGGACAGGCGCCACTGAAGCTTTCTTT
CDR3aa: CASSFRTGATEAFF

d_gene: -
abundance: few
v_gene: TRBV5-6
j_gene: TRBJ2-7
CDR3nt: TGTGCCAGCAGCTTGGGCTTATACGAGCAGTACTTC
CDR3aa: CASSLGLYEQYF

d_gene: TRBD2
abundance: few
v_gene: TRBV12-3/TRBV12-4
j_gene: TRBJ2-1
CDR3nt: TGTGCCAGCAGTTTGACTAGCGGGAATAATGAGCAGTTCTTC
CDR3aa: CASSLTSGNNEQFF

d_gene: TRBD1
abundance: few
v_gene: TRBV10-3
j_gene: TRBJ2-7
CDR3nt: TGTGCCATCAGTAGTTCAGGGGGCCTGGGCTACGAGCAGTACTTC
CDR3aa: CAISSSGGLGYEQYF

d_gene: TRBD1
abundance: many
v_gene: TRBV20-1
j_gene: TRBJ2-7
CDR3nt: TGCAGTGCTACTGGACAGGGAAAATACGAGCAGTACTTC
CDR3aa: CSATGQGKYEQYF

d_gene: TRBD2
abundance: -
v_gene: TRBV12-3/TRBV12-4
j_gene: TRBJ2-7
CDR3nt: TGTGCCAGCAGTTGGGCGGGACTAGCTATGGGGGAGCAGTACTTC
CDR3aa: CASSWAGLAMGEQYF

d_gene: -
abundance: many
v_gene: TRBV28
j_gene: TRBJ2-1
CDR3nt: TGTGCCAGCGCGCAGGGGCTCAATGAGCAGTTCTTC
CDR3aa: CASAQGLNEQFF

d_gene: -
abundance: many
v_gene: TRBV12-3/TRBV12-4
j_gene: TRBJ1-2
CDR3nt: TGTGCCAGCAGGGACAGCTATGGCTACACCTTC
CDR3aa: CASRDSYGYTF

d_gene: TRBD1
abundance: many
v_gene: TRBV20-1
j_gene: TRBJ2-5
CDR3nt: TGCAGTGCTAGACCAGCCTCGGGACAGCAAGAGACCCAGTACTTC
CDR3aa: CSARPASGQQETQYF

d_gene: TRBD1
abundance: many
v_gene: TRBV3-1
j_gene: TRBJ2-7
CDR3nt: TGTGCCAGCAGCCAAGATACAGGGGTAGGAGAGCAGTACTTC
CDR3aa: CASSQDTGVGEQYF

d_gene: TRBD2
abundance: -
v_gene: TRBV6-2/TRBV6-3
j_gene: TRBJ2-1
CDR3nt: TGTGCCAGCAGCAGACACCGCTTAACCGGGACTAGCGGGAAATACAATGAGCAGTTCTTC
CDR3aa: CASSRHRLTGTSGKYNEQFF

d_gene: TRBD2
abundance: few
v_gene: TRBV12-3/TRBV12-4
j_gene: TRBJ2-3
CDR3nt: TGTGCCAGCAGTACTCGGACTAGCGGGAGTTCAGATACGCAGTATTTT
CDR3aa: CASSTRTSGSSDTQYF

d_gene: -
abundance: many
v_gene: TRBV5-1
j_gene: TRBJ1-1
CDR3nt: TGCGCCAGCAGCACTATACAGGTTATGAACACTGAAGCTTTCTTT
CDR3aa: CASSTIQVMNTEAFF

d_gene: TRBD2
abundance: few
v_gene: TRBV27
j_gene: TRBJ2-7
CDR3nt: TGTGCCAGCAGTGGACTAGGAGCCTACGAGCAGTACTTC
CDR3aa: CASSGLGAYEQYF

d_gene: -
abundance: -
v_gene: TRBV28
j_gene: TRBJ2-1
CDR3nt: TGTGCCAGCAGTTTAGTAAATGTCAATGAGCAGTTCTTC
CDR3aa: CASSLVNVNEQFF

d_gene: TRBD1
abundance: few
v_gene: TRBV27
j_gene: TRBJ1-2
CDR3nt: TGTGCCAGCAGGTCAGGGGGCAATTCGAATGGCTACACCTTC
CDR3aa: CASRSGGNSNGYTF

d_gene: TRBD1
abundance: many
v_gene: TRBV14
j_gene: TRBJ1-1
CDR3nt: TGTGCCAGCAGCCACCTGGACAGGCTCAGCACTGAAGCTTTCTTT
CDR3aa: CASSHLDRLSTEAFF